One and the same sample provided the 5 T cell receptor beta chains below, sequenced in a study of TIL therapy for anti-PD-1-resistant metastatic lung cancer. Sequencing used immunoSEQ v3. Clones were sequenced by immunoSEQ multiplex PCR, and TCRdb holds only the in-frame ones, with some missing. The sample carries some 20,000 clones, 75% to 80% recorded once. Time point described: pre-treatment sample, taken before nivolumab and TIL therapy. Sequenced here: blood, sampled at baseline. These receptors were obtained from a person between 25 and 79 years old with non-small cell lung cancer.

V and J are TRBV15 and TRBJ1-4; tentative D call: TRBD1 (5 bases). The ends were cut back, 0 bases at V and 4 bases at J, with 9 bases in the middle. The CDR3 loop spans 15 amino acids. Per the germline V gene, CDR1 is LNHNV and CDR2 is YYDKDF (reference sequence). This CDR3 reads CATSRETEYNEKLFF. In DNA, the CDR3 is TGTGCCACCAGCAGAGAGACAGAGTATAATGAAAAACTGTTTTTT.

CDR3 sequence: CASSTLGPQDEQYF. CDR3 DNA: TGTGCCAGCTCAACCCTAGGGCCCCAGGACGAGCAGTACTTC. The chain combines TRBV18 with TRBJ2-7; D is uncertain. The ends were cut back, 5 bases at V and 5 bases at J, with 16 bases in the middle. The germline V gene has CDR1 KGHSH and CDR2 LQKENI. This CDR3 comprises 14 residues.

The rearrangement uses TRBV19 and TRBJ1-4; D possibly corresponds to TRBD1 (6 bases). The CDR3 contains 13 residues. Trimming removed 9 bases at V and 4 bases at J, with 12 bases between. Germline V gene data show CDR1 as LNHDA and CDR2 as SQIVND (reference sequence). The CDR3 DNA reads TGTGCCAGCCTTGGACAGTATAATGAAAAACTGTTTTTT. This encodes CASLGQYNEKLFF.

The CDR3 DNA reads TGTGCCAGCTCACCGAGGGGGGATAGCAATCAGCCCCAGCATTTT. This sequence encodes CASSPRGDSNQPQHF. This rearrangement joins TRBV18 to TRBJ1-5, with D maybe TRBD1 (6 bases). The length of the CDR3 is 15 residues. CDR1 is KGHSH, CDR2 LQKENI, per germline. V was pared by 3 bases and J by 0 bases, with 9 bases between.

The CDR3 DNA reads as TGTGCCAGCAGCTTAAACGGGGGGGCCCTAGATACGCAGTATTTT. Amino acid sequence: CASSLNGGALDTQYF. The V and J genes are TRBV7-3 and TRBJ2-3, with 8 bases lining up with TRBD2. This CDR3 comprises 15 residues. CDR1 and CDR2 (germline): SGHTA, FQGTGA. V shed 1 base, J shed 5 bases, and the junction held 5 bases outside the gene matches.